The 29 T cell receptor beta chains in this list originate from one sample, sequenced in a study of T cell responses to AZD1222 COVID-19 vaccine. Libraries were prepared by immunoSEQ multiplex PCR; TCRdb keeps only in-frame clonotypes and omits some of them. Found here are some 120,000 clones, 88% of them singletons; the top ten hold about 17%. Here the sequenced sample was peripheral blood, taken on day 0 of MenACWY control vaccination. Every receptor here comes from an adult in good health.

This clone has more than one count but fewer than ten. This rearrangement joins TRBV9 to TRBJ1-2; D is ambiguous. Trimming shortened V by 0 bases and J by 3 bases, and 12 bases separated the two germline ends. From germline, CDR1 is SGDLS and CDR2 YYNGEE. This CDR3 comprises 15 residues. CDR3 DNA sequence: TGTGCCAGCAGCGTAGATGTGGGCGGCGACTATGGCTACACCTTC. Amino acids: CASSVDVGGDYGYTF.

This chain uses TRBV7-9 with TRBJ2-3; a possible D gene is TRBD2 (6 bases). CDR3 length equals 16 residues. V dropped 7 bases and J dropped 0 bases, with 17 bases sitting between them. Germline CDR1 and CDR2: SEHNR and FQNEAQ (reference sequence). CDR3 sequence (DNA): TGTGCCAGCATCGAACTACTAGCCTATAGCACAGATACGCAGTATTTT. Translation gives CASIELLAYSTDTQYF.

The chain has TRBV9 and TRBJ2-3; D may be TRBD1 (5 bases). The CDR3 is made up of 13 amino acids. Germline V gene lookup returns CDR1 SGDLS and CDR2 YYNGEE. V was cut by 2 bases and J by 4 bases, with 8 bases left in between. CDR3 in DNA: TGTGCCAGCAGCGTCTCCAGGGCAGATACGCAGTATTTT. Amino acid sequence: CASSVSRADTQYF.

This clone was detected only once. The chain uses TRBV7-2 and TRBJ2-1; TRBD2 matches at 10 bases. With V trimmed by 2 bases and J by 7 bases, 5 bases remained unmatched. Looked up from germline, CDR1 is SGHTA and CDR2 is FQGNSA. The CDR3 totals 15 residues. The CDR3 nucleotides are TGTGCCAGCAGCTTACTAGCGGGAGTGGGGAATGAGCAGTTCTTC. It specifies CASSLLAGVGNEQFF. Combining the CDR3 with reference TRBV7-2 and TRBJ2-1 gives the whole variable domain GAGVSQSPSNKVTEKGKDVELRCDPISGHTALYWYRQSLGQGLEFLIYFQGNSAPDKSGLPSDRFSAERTGGSVSTLTIQRTQQEDSAVYLCASSLLAGVGNEQFFGPGTRLTVL.

CDR3 coding DNA: TGCGCCAGCAGCCCGGGCGGCTCCTACAATGAGCAGTTCTTC. As protein: CASSPGGSYNEQFF. This chain connects TRBV5-1 to TRBJ2-1; no reliable D call. From germline, CDR1 is SGHRS and CDR2 YFSETQ. This CDR3 spans 14 amino acids. V lost 4 bases to trimming and J lost 0 bases, with 8 bases between them.

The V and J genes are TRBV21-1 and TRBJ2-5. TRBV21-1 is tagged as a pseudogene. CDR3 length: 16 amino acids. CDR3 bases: TGTGCCAGCAGCAAAGAGAGGGACCCACGGGAAGAGACCCAGTACTTC. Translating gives CASSKERDPREETQYF.

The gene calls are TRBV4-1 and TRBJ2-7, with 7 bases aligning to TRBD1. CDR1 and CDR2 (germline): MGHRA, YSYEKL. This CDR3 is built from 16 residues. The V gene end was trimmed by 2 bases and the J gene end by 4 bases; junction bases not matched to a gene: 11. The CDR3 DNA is TGCGCCAGCAGCCAAACCGGGACAGAAAAACGTTACGAGCAGTACTTC. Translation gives CASSQTGTEKRYEQYF.

The CDR3 DNA sequence: TGTGCCACCAGTGATTCCCTGCGCCCCGGGGCAGGGTTCCAGTTCTTC. This codes for CATSDSLRPGAGFQFF. The chain is built from TRBV24-1 and TRBJ2-1, with D possibly being TRBD1 or TRBD2 (5 bases each). Trimming stripped 2 bases from V and 13 bases from J, with 23 bases between. Per the germline V gene, CDR1 is KGHDR and CDR2 is SFDVKD. This CDR3 contains 16 residues.

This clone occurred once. DNA of the CDR3: TGTGCCAGCTCACAACAGGGAGGAGAGACCCAGTACTTC. Protein sequence: CASSQQGGETQYF. The V call is TRBV18, the J call TRBJ2-5; D could derive from TRBD1 or TRBD2 (6 bases each). CDR3 length: 13 residues. The germline CDR1 and CDR2 sequences are KGHSH and LQKENI. Trimming stripped 4 bases from V and 4 bases from J, with 10 bases between.

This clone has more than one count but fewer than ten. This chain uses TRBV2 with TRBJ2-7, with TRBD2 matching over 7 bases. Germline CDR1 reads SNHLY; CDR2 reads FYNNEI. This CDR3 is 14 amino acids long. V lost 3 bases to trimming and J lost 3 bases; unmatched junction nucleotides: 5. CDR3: CASSDTGGGYEQYF. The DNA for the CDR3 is TGTGCCAGCAGTGATACGGGAGGTGGCTACGAGCAGTACTTC.

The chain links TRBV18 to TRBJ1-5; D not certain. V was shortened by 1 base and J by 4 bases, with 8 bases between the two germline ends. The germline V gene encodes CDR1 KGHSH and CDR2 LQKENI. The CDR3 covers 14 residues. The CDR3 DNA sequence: TGTGCCAGCTCACCACAGGTAGGGAATCAGCCCCAGCATTTT. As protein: CASSPQVGNQPQHF.

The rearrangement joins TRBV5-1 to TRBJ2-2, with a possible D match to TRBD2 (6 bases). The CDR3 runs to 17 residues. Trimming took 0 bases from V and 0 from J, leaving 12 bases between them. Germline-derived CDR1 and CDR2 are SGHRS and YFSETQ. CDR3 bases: TGCGCCAGCAGCTTGGTTGGAGGGACTGCGAACACCGGGGAGCTGTTTTTT. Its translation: CASSLVGGTANTGELFF. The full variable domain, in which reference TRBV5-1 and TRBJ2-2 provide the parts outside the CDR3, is KAGVTQTPRYLIKTRGQQVTLSCSPISGHRSVSWYQQTPGQGLQFLFEYFSETQRNKGNFPGRFSGRQFSNSRSEMNVSTLELGDSALYLCASSLVGGTANTGELFFGEGSRLTVL.

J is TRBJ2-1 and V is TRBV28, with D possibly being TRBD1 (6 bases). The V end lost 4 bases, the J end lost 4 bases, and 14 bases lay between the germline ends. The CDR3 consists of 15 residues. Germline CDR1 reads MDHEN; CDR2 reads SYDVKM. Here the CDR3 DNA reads TGTGCCAGCAGTTCTCCAGGGGTTTCGTACAATGAGCAGTTCTTC. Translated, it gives CASSSPGVSYNEQFF.

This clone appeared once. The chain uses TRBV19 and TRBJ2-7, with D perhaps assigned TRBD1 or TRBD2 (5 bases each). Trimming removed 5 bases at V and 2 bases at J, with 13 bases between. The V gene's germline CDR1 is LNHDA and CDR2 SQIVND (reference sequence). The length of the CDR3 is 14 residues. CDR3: CASSVRDGPYEQYF. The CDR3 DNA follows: TGTGCCAGTAGTGTCCGGGACGGCCCCTACGAGCAGTACTTC.

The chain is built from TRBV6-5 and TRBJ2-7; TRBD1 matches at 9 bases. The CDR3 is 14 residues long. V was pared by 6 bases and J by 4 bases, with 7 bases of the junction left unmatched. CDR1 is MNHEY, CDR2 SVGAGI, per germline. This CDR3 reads CASRYRGRVYEQYF. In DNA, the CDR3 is TGTGCCAGCAGGTACAGGGGGCGGGTTTACGAGCAGTACTTC.

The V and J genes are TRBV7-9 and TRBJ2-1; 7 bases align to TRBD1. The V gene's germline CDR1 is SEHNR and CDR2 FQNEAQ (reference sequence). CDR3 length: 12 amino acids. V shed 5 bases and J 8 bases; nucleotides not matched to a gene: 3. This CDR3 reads CASSPTGDEQFF. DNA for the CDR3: TGTGCCAGCAGCCCCACAGGGGATGAGCAGTTCTTC.

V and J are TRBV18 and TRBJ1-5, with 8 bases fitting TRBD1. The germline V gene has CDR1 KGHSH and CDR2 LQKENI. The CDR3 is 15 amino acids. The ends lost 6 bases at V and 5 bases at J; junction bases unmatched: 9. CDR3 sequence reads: CASSVDRGPDQPQHF. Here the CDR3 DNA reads TGTGCCAGCTCGGTCGACAGGGGACCGGATCAGCCCCAGCATTTT.

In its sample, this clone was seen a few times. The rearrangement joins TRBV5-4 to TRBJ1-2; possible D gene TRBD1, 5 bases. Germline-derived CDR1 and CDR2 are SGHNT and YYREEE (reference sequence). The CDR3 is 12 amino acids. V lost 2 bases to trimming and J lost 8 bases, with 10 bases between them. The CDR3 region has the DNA TGTGCCAGCAGCTTATCCAAGGGGGGCTACACCTTC. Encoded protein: CASSLSKGGYTF.

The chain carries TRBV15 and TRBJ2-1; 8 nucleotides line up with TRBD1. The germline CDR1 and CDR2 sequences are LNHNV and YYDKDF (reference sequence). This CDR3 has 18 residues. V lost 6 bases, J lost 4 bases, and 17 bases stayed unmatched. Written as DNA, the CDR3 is TGTGCCACCAGACAGGACAGGGAGGTGGGGATCCGATACAATGAGCAGTTCTTC. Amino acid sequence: CATRQDREVGIRYNEQFF.

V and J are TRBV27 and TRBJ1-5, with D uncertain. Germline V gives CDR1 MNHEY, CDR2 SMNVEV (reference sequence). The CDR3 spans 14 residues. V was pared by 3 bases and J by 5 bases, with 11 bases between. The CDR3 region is CASSFRGGDQPQHF. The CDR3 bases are TGTGCCAGCAGTTTCCGGGGAGGAGATCAGCCCCAGCATTTT.

The CDR3 coding sequence is TGTGCCAGCAGCTTTGGGGTCGGACAGGGCTACGAGCAGTACTTC. Amino acid sequence: CASSFGVGQGYEQYF. This rearrangement joins TRBV11-3 to TRBJ2-7; 8 nucleotides line up with TRBD1. The CDR3 has 15 amino acids. With V trimmed by 3 bases and J by 3 bases, 7 bases remained unmatched. The germline gives CDR1 SGHNT, CDR2 YENEEA.

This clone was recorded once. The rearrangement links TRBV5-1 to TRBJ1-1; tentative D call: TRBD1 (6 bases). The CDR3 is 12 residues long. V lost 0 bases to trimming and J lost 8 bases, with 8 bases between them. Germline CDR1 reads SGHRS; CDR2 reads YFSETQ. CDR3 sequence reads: CASSLDREEAFF. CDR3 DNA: TGCGCCAGCAGCTTGGACAGGGAAGAAGCTTTCTTT. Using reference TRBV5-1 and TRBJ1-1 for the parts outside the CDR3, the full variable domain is KAGVTQTPRYLIKTRGQQVTLSCSPISGHRSVSWYQQTPGQGLQFLFEYFSETQRNKGNFPGRFSGRQFSNSRSEMNVSTLELGDSALYLCASSLDREEAFFGQGTRLTVV.

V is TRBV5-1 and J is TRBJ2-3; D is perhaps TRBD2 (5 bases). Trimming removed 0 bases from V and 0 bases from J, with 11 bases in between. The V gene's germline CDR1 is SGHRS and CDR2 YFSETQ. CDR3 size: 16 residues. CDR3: CASSLERAASTDTQYF. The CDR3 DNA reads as TGCGCCAGCAGCTTGGAAAGAGCGGCTAGCACAGATACGCAGTATTTT.

For the CDR3, the DNA is TGCGCCAGCAGCTCGATAGACACCCAAGAGACCCAGTACTTC. This encodes CASSSIDTQETQYF. This sequence joins TRBV5-1 and TRBJ2-5; D unresolved. Trimming left V 3 bases short and J 1 base short, with 10 bases between. The CDR3 loop spans 14 amino acids. CDR1 is SGHRS and CDR2 is YFSETQ in the germline V gene.

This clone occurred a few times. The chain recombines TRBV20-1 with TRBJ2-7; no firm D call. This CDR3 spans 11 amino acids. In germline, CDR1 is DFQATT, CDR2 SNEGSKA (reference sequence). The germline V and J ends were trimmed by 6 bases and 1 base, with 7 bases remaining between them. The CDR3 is CSATSSYEQYF. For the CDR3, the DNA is TGCAGTGCCACAAGTTCCTACGAGCAGTACTTC.

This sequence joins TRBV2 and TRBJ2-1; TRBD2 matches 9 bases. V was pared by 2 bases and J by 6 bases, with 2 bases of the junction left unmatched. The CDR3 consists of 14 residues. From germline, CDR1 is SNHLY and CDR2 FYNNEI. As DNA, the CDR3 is TGTGCCAGCAGTGAAAGGACTAGCGCCAATGAGCAGTTCTTC. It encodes CASSERTSANEQFF.

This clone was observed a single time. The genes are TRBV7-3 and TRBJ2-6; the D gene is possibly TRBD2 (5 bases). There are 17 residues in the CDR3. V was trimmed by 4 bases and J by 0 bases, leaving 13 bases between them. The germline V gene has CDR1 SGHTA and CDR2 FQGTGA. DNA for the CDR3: TGTGCCAGCAGCTCCAAGGGTCGGGGCTCTGGGGCCAACGTCCTGACTTTC. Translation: CASSSKGRGSGANVLTF.

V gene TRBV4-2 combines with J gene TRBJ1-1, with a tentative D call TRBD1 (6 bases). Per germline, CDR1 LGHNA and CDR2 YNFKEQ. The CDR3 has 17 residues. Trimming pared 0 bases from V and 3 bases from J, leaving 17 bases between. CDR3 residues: CASSQEGRGAWDTEAFF. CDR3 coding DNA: TGTGCCAGCAGCCAAGAGGGTCGGGGGGCTTGGGACACTGAAGCTTTCTTT.

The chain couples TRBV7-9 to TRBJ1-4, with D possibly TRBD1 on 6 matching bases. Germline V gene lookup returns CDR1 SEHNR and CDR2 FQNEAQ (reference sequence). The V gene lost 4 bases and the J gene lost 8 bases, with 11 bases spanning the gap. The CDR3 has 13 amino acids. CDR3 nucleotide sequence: TGTGCCAGCAGCTCGTACAGGGACGAAAAACTGTTTTTT. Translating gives CASSSYRDEKLFF. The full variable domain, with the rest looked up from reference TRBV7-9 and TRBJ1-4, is DTGVSQNPRHKITKRGQNVTFRCDPISEHNRLYWYRQTLGQGPEFLTYFQNEAQLEKSRLLSDRFSAERPKGSFSTLEIQRTEQGDSAMYLCASSSYRDEKLFFGSGTQLSVL.